These T cell receptor beta chains were read from a single sample in a study of T cells in Graves' hyperthyroidism and ophthalmopathy. MiXCR, run by TCRdb on the multiplex PCR reads, gives a single entry per CDR3 protein. The data show 490,000 or so distinct CDR3 sequences, approximately 23% seen once. The sample was blood. These receptors were obtained from a woman between 70 and 85 years old with Graves' ophthalmopathy. Each CDR3 is given without its conserved first and last residue.

11 | TRBJ2-7 | TRBV5-1 | ASSSRGGNEQY
15 | TRBJ2-7 | TRBV13 | ASSLGLGPTSSYEQY
13 | TRBJ1-2 | TRBV7-9 | ASSLGVVSGDGYT
13 | TRBJ1-3 | TRBV20-1 | SARDGRQAGNTIY
13 | TRBJ1-1 | TRBV7-2 | ASRPYTAGNTEAF
10 | TRBJ2-7 | TRBV11-2 | ASRTTGHEQY
12 | TRBJ2-2 | TRBV6-1 | ASKDPTNTGELF
13 | TRBJ1-2 | TRBV28 | ASSFSDRDGYGYT
12 | TRBJ1-1 | TRBV7-9 | ASSTEGGNTEAF
13 | TRBJ2-1 | TRBV5-1 | ASSPGRGSYNEQF
10 | TRBJ1-1 | TRBV18 | ASTGTGSEAF
14 | TRBJ2-5 | TRBV12-3/TRBV12-4 | ASSFRSGRAIETQY
18 | TRBJ2-6 | TRBV15 | ATSSPVTGQGISGANVLT
10 | TRBJ2-5 | TRBV7-2 | ASLRRGETQY
11 | TRBJ2-3 | TRBV29-1 | SVGQGSTDTQY
11 | TRBJ2-5 | TRBV12-5 | ASGRTDQETQY
13 | TRBJ1-1 | TRBV27 | ASSFYLTRNTEAF
17 | TRBJ2-1 | TRBV6-2/TRBV6-3 | ASRYEAGGRERAYNEQF
13 | TRBJ1-1 | TRBV7-9 | ASRTSDRMNTEAF
12 | TRBJ2-2 | TRBV24-1 | ATSGWGRSGELF
12 | TRBJ2-7 | TRBV2 | ASSVDRGPFEQY
15 | TRBJ1-3 | TRBV6-5 | ASSYDSWGLYGNTIY
15 | TRBJ2-1 | TRBV11-3 | ASSLGPGAGAYNEQF
11 | TRBJ1-4 | TRBV29-1 | SVEGFANEKLF
14 | TRBJ2-4 | TRBV4-1 | ASSQWTGVVKNIQY
15 | TRBJ2-4 | TRBV12-3/TRBV12-4 | ASSPGQGLLAKNIQY
11 | TRBJ2-2 | TRBV9 | ASSVGRGAELF
13 | TRBJ2-3 | TRBV12-3/TRBV12-4 | ASSLRETSTDTQY
10 | TRBJ2-1 | TRBV20-1 | SAPRGVGEQF
14 | TRBJ2-1 | TRBV12-5 | ASGSRGPLPNNEQF
15 | TRBJ2-6 | TRBV12-3/TRBV12-4 | ASSLIRGLGGANVLT
14 | TRBJ2-5 | TRBV6-1 | ASRPKTGGGGETQY
12 | TRBJ1-4 | TRBV7-9 | ASSRSGGVEKLF
14 | TRBJ1-4 | TRBV28 | ASSPIGQGGNEKLF
11 | TRBJ1-6 | TRBV7-2 | ASSTSYNSPLH
10 | TRBJ2-7 | TRBV19 | ASSTGRHEQY
10 | TRBJ1-2 | TRBV7-9 | ASSFDTYGYT
14 | TRBJ1-3 | TRBV30 | AWSVGGTHSGNTIY
13 | TRBJ2-6 | TRBV6-2/TRBV6-3 | ASSYSGSGANVLT
13 | TRBJ2-1 | TRBV2 | ASSLPRGSYNEQF
9 | TRBJ1-1 | TRBV29-1 | SVEGGYEAF
11 | TRBJ1-2 | TRBV10-3 | AISGRDRDGYT
14 | TRBJ1-6 | TRBV12-5 | ASGLVSGTGNSPLH
13 | TRBJ2-1 | TRBV5-1 | ASSLEGSSFNEQF
12 | TRBJ1-1 | TRBV5-1 | ASSLVGEATEAF
12 | TRBJ1-3 | TRBV12-3/TRBV12-4 | ASGEVFSGNTIY
15 | TRBJ1-5 | TRBV12-3/TRBV12-4 | ASSLQGATNLRQPQH
12 | TRBJ2-2 | TRBV7-3 | ASSPGAATGELF
11 | TRBJ1-2 | TRBV29-1 | SVPRVGSYGYT